This T cell receptor (beta chain) was identified in a study of cytomegalovirus exposure and HLA in healthy donors. The PCR ran on 60 Vbeta and 13 Jbeta primers. Libraries were prepared by immunoSEQ multiplex PCR; TCRdb keeps only in-frame clonotypes and omits some of them. This table holds 95,000 to 150,000 clones, around 76% found once. Sampled while nominally healthy, donors likely had unrecorded immune exposures. Study-level findings and limits: Analysis performed later showed TCR beta chains linked to HLA being more clonally expanded than equally common others.

V trimming: 5 bases; J trimming: 5 bases; junction bases outside the gene matches: 9. From germline, CDR1 is PRHDT and CDR2 FYEKMQ (reference sequence). The CDR3 consists of 15 residues. The sample holds a few counts of this clone. The antigen is unknown. The sequenced sample was PBMCs. The receptor was derived from a man aged 55 to 69 in good health and CMV-seropositive. The chain has TRBV13 and TRBJ2-1; 7 nucleotides line up with TRBD1. CDR3 sequence: CASSLVRDSNNEQFF. DNA for the CDR3: TGTGCCAGCAGCCTTGTACGGGACAGCAACAATGAGCAGTTCTTC. Drawing the rest from reference TRBV13 and TRBJ2-1, the complete variable domain is AAGVIQSPRHLIKEKRETATLKCYPIPRHDTVYWYQQGPGQDPQFLISFYEKMQSDKGSIPDRFSAQQFSDYHSELNMSSLELGDSALYFCASSLVRDSNNEQFFGPGTRLTVL.